The sequence of this T cell receptor (beta chain) was determined in a study of graft-versus-host responses after intestinal transplantation. Study background: Multivisceral, liver-intestinal, or isolated intestinal grafts went to recipients. Tacrolimus and steroids were given for 2 to 4 years to all recipients after anti-thymocyte globulin induction.

This clone was seen just once. As yet, its antigen is unknown. Findings and limits, study-wide: Allografts from individuals with graft-donor T cell macrochimerism displayed high graft-versus-host to host-versus-graft clonal ratios. The authors found GvH clones in recipient marrow, some appearing first in ileum or blood.

Data came from immunoSEQ multiplex PCR; TCRdb stores just in-frame clones and leaves some out. The repertoire has tens of thousands of clones, less than 85% of them found once; the top ten carry 1.1%. The CDR3 runs to 17 residues. Germline-derived CDR1 and CDR2 are SGHRS and YFSETQ. The ends lost 2 bases at V and 2 bases at J; junction bases unmatched: 7. The V call is TRBV5-1, the J call TRBJ2-4; 10 positions agree with TRBD1. This material consisted of PBMCs, taken about 28 days after intestinal transplant. The clonotype originates from a human patient who received an intestinal transplant, so some T cells may come from the graft donor. The CDR3 DNA follows: TGCGCCAGCAGCTTAGGGACAGGGGTATTAACCAAAAACATTCAGTACTTC. The encoded protein is CASSLGTGVLTKNIQYF.